A single sample is the source of the 16 T cell receptor beta chains below, sequenced in a study of blood T cell repertoires in COVID-19. Repertoires were generated with immunoSEQ multiplex PCR, while TCRdb's copy carries only in-frame clones and drops some. This sample has some 130,000 clones, with about 85% found just once. Input material: peripheral blood. These receptors came from a man aged 65 to 79 with acute or convalescent COVID-19.

The chain uses TRBV5-1 and TRBJ1-1; maybe TRBD1 (6 bases). This CDR3 has 18 residues. Trimming took 2 bases from V and 3 from J, leaving 23 bases between them. From germline, CDR1 is SGHRS and CDR2 YFSETQ. DNA for the CDR3: TGCGCCAGCAGCTTTTGGAGGTCGGGGGGGCGTCTGGACACTGAAGCTTTCTTT. Protein sequence: CASSFWRSGGRLDTEAFF.

In its sample, this clone is medium-sized. The chain has TRBV5-6 and TRBJ2-7; 7 bases line up with TRBD2. Looked up from germline, CDR1 is SGHDT and CDR2 is YYEEEE. V lost 6 bases and J lost 0; bases outside the gene matches: 12. This CDR3 spans 16 amino acids. CDR3 residues: CASTNEVGRSSYEQYF. DNA of the CDR3: TGTGCCAGCACCAATGAAGTCGGGAGGAGCTCCTACGAGCAGTACTTC. Together with reference TRBV5-6 and TRBJ2-7, the CDR3 gives the full variable domain: DAGVTQSPTHLIKTRGQQVTLRCSPKSGHDTVSWYQQALGQGPQFIFQYYEEEERQRGNFPDRFSGHQFPNYSSELNVNALLLGDSALYLCASTNEVGRSSYEQYFGPGTRLTVT.

The chain carries TRBV6-5 and TRBJ1-3; 7 bases align to TRBD1. Germline values: CDR1 MNHEY, CDR2 SVGAGI. V shed 5 bases and J 4 bases; nucleotides not matched to a gene: 5. CDR3 length equals 14 residues. This chain's CDR3 is CASSTTGWGNTIYF. The CDR3 bases are TGTGCCAGCAGTACGACAGGGTGGGGAAACACCATATATTTT.

This rearrangement joins TRBV5-1 to TRBJ1-2; D may be TRBD1 (5 bases). Germline V lookup: CDR1 SGHRS, CDR2 YFSETQ. Trimming took 2 bases from V and 2 from J, leaving 13 bases between them. The CDR3 has 15 residues. CDR3 residues: CASSFVATANYGYTF. The CDR3 DNA reads TGCGCCAGCAGCTTCGTTGCGACAGCAAACTATGGCTACACCTTC.

This clone was picked up one time. V usage is TRBV7-8 and J usage is TRBJ1-1, with D unresolved. CDR1 is SGHVS and CDR2 is FQNEAQ in the germline V gene. The CDR3 is made up of 20 amino acids. V was clipped by 5 bases and J by 4 bases, with 32 bases between them. CDR3 loop: CASSPRLAGGTGGGSTEAFF. Written as DNA, the CDR3 is TGTGCCAGCAGCCCCCGATTGGCGGGCGGCACCGGCGGAGGGTCCACTGAAGCTTTCTTT. Filled out from reference TRBV7-8 and TRBJ1-1, the complete variable domain reads GAGVSQSPRYKVAKRGQDVALRCDPISGHVSLFWYQQALGQGPEFLTYFQNEAQLDKSGLPSDRFFAERPEGSVSTLKIQRTQQEDSAVYLCASSPRLAGGTGGGSTEAFFGQGTRLTVV.

V is TRBV20-1 and J is TRBJ1-2; no clear D. Germline CDR1 is DFQATT and CDR2 is SNEGSKA (reference sequence). Trimming shortened V by 5 bases and J by 0 bases, and 4 bases separated the two germline ends. CDR3 length equals 11 residues. For the CDR3, the DNA is TGCAGTGCTCAATCTAACTATGGCTACACCTTC. As protein: CSAQSNYGYTF.

This clone occurred a few times. The CDR3 DNA reads as TGTGCCAGCTTCGAAGGGACTAAGTACAATGAGCAGTTCTTC. Translation gives CASFEGTKYNEQFF. The V gene is TRBV2, the J gene TRBJ2-1, with 7 bases lining up with TRBD2. CDR3 length: 14 amino acids. The germline CDR1 and CDR2 sequences are SNHLY and FYNNEI. J lost 4 bases, V lost 8 bases, and 8 bases had no gene match. Based on the CDR3 plus reference TRBV2 and TRBJ2-1, the full variable domain is EPEVTQTPSHQVTQMGQEVILRCVPISNHLYFYWYRQILGQKVEFLVSFYNNEISEKSEIFDDQFSVERPDGSNFTLKIRSTKLEDSAMYFCASFEGTKYNEQFFGPGTRLTVL.

The V gene is TRBV5-4, the J gene TRBJ2-5; 11 nucleotides match TRBD2. From germline, CDR1 is SGHNT and CDR2 YYREEE (reference sequence). The J segment lost 1 base and the V segment lost 4 bases, leaving 6 bases of the junction unmatched. The CDR3 covers 16 residues. The CDR3 DNA follows: TGTGCCAGCAGCCCCCTAGCGGGGGGCTTCCAAGAGACCCAGTACTTC. Protein sequence: CASSPLAGGFQETQYF.

This chain uses TRBV5-1 with TRBJ1-6, with TRBD1 matching 10 bases. V lost 4 bases to trimming and J lost 4 bases; unmatched junction nucleotides: 5. Per germline, CDR1 SGHRS and CDR2 YFSETQ. The CDR3 sequence is 16 residues long. This CDR3 is CASSLGQGGYNSPLHF. CDR3 nucleotide sequence: TGCGCCAGCAGCCTTGGACAGGGGGGATATAATTCACCCCTCCACTTT.

This rearrangement joins TRBV10-2 to TRBJ1-6; 8 nucleotides align to TRBD1. Germline lookup yields CDR1 WSHSY and CDR2 SAAADI. The CDR3 is made up of 17 amino acids. V lost 4 bases, J lost 0 bases, and 5 bases stayed unmatched. This chain's CDR3 is CASSVGQGYSYNSPLHF. The CDR3 DNA is TGCGCCAGCAGTGTAGGACAGGGTTACTCCTATAATTCACCCCTCCACTTT.

This rearrangement joins TRBV7-9 to TRBJ1-1; 7 positions agree with TRBD1. Germline trimming cut 1 base from V and 3 bases from J; bases unmatched to any gene: 8. The CDR3 is 16 amino acids. Per germline, CDR1 SEHNR and CDR2 FQNEAQ (reference sequence). CDR3: CASSLGIGGSYTEAFF. The CDR3 DNA reads as TGTGCCAGCAGCTTAGGTATAGGGGGCTCTTACACTGAAGCTTTCTTT.

The chain carries TRBV28 and TRBJ2-7; D gene unclear. V was pared by 5 bases and J by 2 bases, with 16 bases between. This CDR3 has 15 residues. CDR1 MDHEN and CDR2 SYDVKM come from the germline V gene. The CDR3 DNA follows: TGTGCCAGCAGTCCGCTTAGCAACCTGGCCTACGAGCAGTACTTC. Its translation is CASSPLSNLAYEQYF.

The CDR3 DNA follows: TGTGCCAGTAGGCCCTCATGGGACAGGGGGCCAAACTATGGCTACACCTTC. Translation gives CASRPSWDRGPNYGYTF. The rearrangement links TRBV19 to TRBJ1-2; the match to TRBD1 covers 12 bases. J lost 2 bases, V lost 6 bases, and 10 bases had no gene match. This CDR3 has 17 residues. Germline V gene lookup returns CDR1 LNHDA and CDR2 SQIVND (reference sequence).

This chain connects TRBV5-1 to TRBJ2-5, with TRBD1 matching over 7 bases. The J segment lost 2 bases and the V segment lost 0 bases, leaving 7 bases of the junction unmatched. This CDR3 contains 16 residues. Germline V lookup: CDR1 SGHRS, CDR2 YFSETQ. CDR3 bases: TGCGCCAGCAGCTTGGCCCTACAGGGGAATCAAGAGACCCAGTACTTC. Translating gives CASSLALQGNQETQYF.

The chain is built from TRBV7-2 and TRBJ2-5; 10 bases fit TRBD2. Unmatched junction bases numbered 7, after V lost 5 bases and J lost 7 bases. The CDR3 extends over 14 amino acids. Germline V lookup: CDR1 SGHTA, CDR2 FQGNSA. CDR3 DNA sequence: TGTGCCAGCAGCCCCGGGACTAGCGAGGTGACCCAGTACTTC. This sequence encodes CASSPGTSEVTQYF.

This sequence joins TRBV4-1 and TRBJ2-3, with D possibly matching TRBD2 (5 bases). This CDR3 is built from 16 residues. V was pared by 1 base and J by 2 bases, with 13 bases between. Per germline, CDR1 MGHRA and CDR2 YSYEKL. CDR3 DNA: TGCGCCAGCAGCCAAGCCCTGGGAGCTTACACAGATACGCAGTATTTT. Its translation is CASSQALGAYTDTQYF.